Below, one T cell receptor (beta chain) is given with its context. This receptor's antigen is unknown. Nothing much larger sits one base from this clone, and base qualities are not available. The data were obtained in a study of a mutant IDH1 vaccine in newly diagnosed glioma (TCRdb year 2021). About the full investigation: In the chemotherapy-containing groups, vaccination started alongside temozolomide cycles, whereas in patients who had radiotherapy alone it started 4-6 weeks after radiotherapy. The roughly 32 treated patients were roughly 60% male and 37.5% female, with a mean age of around 40 years. Prior to enrollment, standard therapy consisting of radiotherapy alone, temozolomide alone, or radiochemotherapy with temozolomide had been administered to patients, with the combination being received by most patients. Visit V12 was the week-35 safety follow-up and visit V13 was the week-47 end of study. Peripheral blood samples were drawn at six visits, namely V03 (baseline), V05, V07, V10, V12 and V13. Longitudinal TCRB deep sequencing was performed for fewer than 30 treated patients wherever samples were available for exploratory analyses.

To prepare the library, the immunoSEQ multiplex PCR assay was applied. Rearranged TCR beta chain sequences were amplified with the hsTCRB Kit following the manufacturer's protocol. An Illumina MiSeq was used to sequence the TCRB libraries. Per the source publication's procedure: Demultiplexing, trimming and gene mapping were performed with the kit vendor's proprietary platform. This is the immuneACCESS table as TCRdb keeps it, with only in-frame sequences that have V and J called. A part of the clones is gone; compared with another copy, unresolved V genes explain less than half, and the rest is unexplained. V and J calls and clone size come straight from that table; D and trimming were deduced from the DNA. Recorded for this sample are approximately 52,000 clones; 76% of them occurred a single time. Over 4.5% of the sample lies in the top ten. What the research found in general, with its limitations: Pseudoprogression appeared unrelated to alterations in the top peripheral T cell clonotypes detected by TCRB sequencing. Availability determined which PBMC samples were chosen for TCRB deep sequencing. It was noted by the authors that analyses of patient blood samples could not be reproduced owing to sample limitations. Vaccine-induced immune responses across multiple MHC alleles were detected in over 80% of patients.

In the paper's terms, the time point label means: week 47, end of study. Every vaccine dose consisted of 300 ug of a 20-mer mutant IDH1 peptide in Montanide, administered subcutaneously together with topical imiquimod. Eight vaccinations were administered to patients in weeks 1, 3, 5, 7, 11, 15, 19 and 23, corresponding to visits V03 through V10. Newly diagnosed WHO grade 3 or 4 IDH1-mutant astrocytomas showing loss of nuclear ATRX were present in the donors. The samples were drawn from NOA16, a multicentre, single-arm, open-label phase I trial in Germany that tested a mutant IDH1 peptide vaccine in humans for the first time. Genomic DNA for TCRB sequencing was isolated from EDTA blood with the DNeasy Blood and Tissue Kit. This specimen was PBMCs, taken from a glioma patient whose treatment included an IDH1 peptide vaccine. This sequence was found in a woman between 40 and 50 years old with glioma. Some clones in this sample may be carry-over from other donors' samples.

The sequenced DNA is TGTGCCAGCAGCTTAGACAGAATCTATGGCTACACCTTC. Its protein reads: CASSLDRIYGYTF. The chain is assembled from TRBV11-2 and TRBJ1-2; the D gene is unclear. Including cysteine and phenylalanine, the CDR3 has 13 amino acids. Only the CDR3 portion is preserved as DNA: 39 bases, with reading frame beginning at the first base. CDR1 is given as SGHAT and CDR2 as FQNNGV, both from the germline V gene. Deletion took 0 bases off V and 4 bases off J, with a span of 6 bases between the germline ends.